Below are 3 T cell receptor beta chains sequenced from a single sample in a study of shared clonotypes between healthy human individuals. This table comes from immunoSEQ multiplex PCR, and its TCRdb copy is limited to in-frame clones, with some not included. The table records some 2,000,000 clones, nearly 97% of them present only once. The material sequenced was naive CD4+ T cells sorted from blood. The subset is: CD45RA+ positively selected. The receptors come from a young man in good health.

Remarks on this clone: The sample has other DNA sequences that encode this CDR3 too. This CDR3 is CASSLDGHYEQYF. The CDR3 bases are TGTGCCAGCAGCTTAGACGGCCACTACGAGCAGTACTTC. The V and J genes are TRBV11-2 and TRBJ2-7; D uncertain. Germline loops: CDR1 SGHAT, CDR2 FQNNGV. V lost 0 bases and J 3 bases, leaving 6 bases between the germline ends. This CDR3 has 13 residues.

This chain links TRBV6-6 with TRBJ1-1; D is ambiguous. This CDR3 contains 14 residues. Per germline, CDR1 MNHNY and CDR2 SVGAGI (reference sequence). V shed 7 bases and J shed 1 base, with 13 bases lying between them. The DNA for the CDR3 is TGTGCCAGCATCTCGAGCGGAGCGAACACTGAAGCTTTCTTT. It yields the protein CASISSGANTEAFF.

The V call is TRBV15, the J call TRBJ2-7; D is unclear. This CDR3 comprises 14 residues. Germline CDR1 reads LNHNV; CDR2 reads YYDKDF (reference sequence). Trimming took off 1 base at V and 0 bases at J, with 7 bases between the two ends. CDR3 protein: CATSRVLDSYEQYF. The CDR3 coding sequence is TGTGCCACCAGCAGAGTCTTAGACTCCTACGAGCAGTACTTC.